These 10 T cell receptor beta chains came from one sample sequenced in a study of cytomegalovirus exposure and HLA in healthy donors. The protocol was immunoSEQ multiplex PCR, while the TCRdb copy is restricted to in-frame clones and leaves out a portion. This table holds a few hundred thousand clones, roughly 90% found once. Specimen: PBMCs. These receptors originate from a woman aged 18-30 years in good health and CMV-seronegative.

In DNA form, the CDR3 reads TGTGCCAGCAGAGCTTCGGGGCGGGAAGGCGCCGGGGAGCTGTTTTTT. This gives the protein CASRASGREGAGELFF. The V and J genes are TRBV6-4 and TRBJ2-2; TRBD2 is a possible D gene (6 bases). Looked up from germline, CDR1 is MRHNA and CDR2 is SNTAGT. CDR3 length: 16 residues. V shed 6 bases and J shed 6 bases, with 20 bases lying between them.

This clone appeared a few times. This sample includes further DNA sequences coding for the same CDR3. The rearrangement links TRBV5-1 to TRBJ1-1; D not resolved. The CDR3 loop spans 11 amino acids. The V end was cut by 5 bases, the J end by 3 bases, with 5 bases between. The germline V gene encodes CDR1 SGHRS and CDR2 YFSETQ. This chain's CDR3 is CASRRDTEAFF. The CDR3 DNA is TGCGCCAGCAGACGCGACACTGAAGCTTTCTTT. The variable domain in full, completed from reference TRBV5-1 and TRBJ1-1, reads KAGVTQTPRYLIKTRGQQVTLSCSPISGHRSVSWYQQTPGQGLQFLFEYFSETQRNKGNFPGRFSGRQFSNSRSEMNVSTLELGDSALYLCASRRDTEAFFGQGTRLTVV.

The chain recombines TRBV7-2 with TRBJ1-1, with 7 bases lining up with TRBD1. The CDR3 is 15 amino acids. V shed 1 base and J 3 bases; nucleotides not matched to a gene: 5. Per germline, CDR1 SGHTA and CDR2 FQGNSA. The CDR3 here is CASSLDTTGDTEAFF. The CDR3 DNA reads TGTGCCAGCAGCTTAGATACCACAGGGGACACTGAAGCTTTCTTT.

The chain recombines TRBV2 with TRBJ2-2; D might be TRBD2 (6 bases). The germline V gene has CDR1 SNHLY and CDR2 FYNNEI. This CDR3 contains 13 residues. V was shortened by 11 bases and J by 7 bases, with 17 bases between the two germline ends. This CDR3 is CAGGREYGGELFF. The CDR3 DNA sequence: TGTGCCGGGGGACGGGAGTACGGCGGGGAGCTGTTTTTT. The variable domain in full, completed from reference TRBV2 and TRBJ2-2, reads EPEVTQTPSHQVTQMGQEVILRCVPISNHLYFYWYRQILGQKVEFLVSFYNNEISEKSEIFDDQFSVERPDGSNFTLKIRSTKLEDSAMYFCAGGREYGGELFFGEGSRLTVL.

This clone was counted a single time. The genes are TRBV10-3 and TRBJ2-7; D is possibly TRBD1 (6 bases). The CDR3 runs 16 residues. V dropped 8 bases and J dropped 5 bases, with 25 bases sitting between them. CDR1 ENHRY and CDR2 SYGVKD come from the germline V gene. CDR3: CAIVATGSTSGNEQYF. CDR3 bases: TGTGCCATCGTCGCGACAGGTTCCACCTCGGGCAACGAGCAGTACTTC.

The CDR3 spells CASSQLWVAPTGNGGTEAFF. As DNA, the CDR3 is TGCGCCAGCAGCCAACTATGGGTCGCCCCCACAGGGAACGGCGGCACTGAAGCTTTCTTT. The chain links TRBV4-3 to TRBJ1-1, with D possibly TRBD1 on 6 matching bases. Germline V gene sequence: CDR1 LGHNA, CDR2 YSLEER. The V and J ends lost 2 bases and 4 bases respectively, with 29 bases between them. This CDR3 is 20 amino acids long.

The chain uses TRBV2 and TRBJ2-7; D may be TRBD1 (6 bases). The CDR3 is made up of 14 amino acids. Germline V gene sequence: CDR1 SNHLY, CDR2 FYNNEI. Trimming removed 4 bases at V and 8 bases at J, with 18 bases between. The CDR3 coding sequence is TGTGCCAGCAGTGGAAACAGGGATATCACGAAGCAGTACTTC. The encoded protein is CASSGNRDITKQYF.

The chain has TRBV5-6 and TRBJ2-7, with TRBD2 matching over 10 bases. CDR3 length equals 17 residues. The trim removed 4 bases at V and 0 bases at J, leaving 10 bases unmatched. Germline V gives CDR1 SGHDT, CDR2 YYEEEE. The CDR3 sequence: CASSIPGLAESSYEQYF. The CDR3 DNA reads as TGTGCCAGCAGCATCCCTGGACTAGCGGAGAGCTCCTACGAGCAGTACTTC.

V usage is TRBV5-1 and J usage is TRBJ1-5; D remains unclear. Trimming took off 0 bases at V and 5 bases at J, with 6 bases between the two ends. The CDR3 is made up of 13 amino acids. In germline, CDR1 is SGHRS, CDR2 YFSETQ. The CDR3 protein is CASSLGTDQPQHF. The DNA of the CDR3 is TGCGCCAGCAGCTTGGGGACTGATCAGCCCCAGCATTTT.

The chain is built from TRBV18 and TRBJ2-3, with 7 bases matching TRBD2. J gave up 5 bases and V 2 bases, and 1 base lay outside the gene matches. The CDR3 is made up of 13 amino acids. In germline, CDR1 is KGHSH, CDR2 LQKENI. The CDR3 DNA follows: TGTGCCAGCTCACCAGGGGAGGGAGATACGCAGTATTTT. Protein product: CASSPGEGDTQYF. Together with reference TRBV18 and TRBJ2-3, the CDR3 gives the full variable domain: NAGVMQNPRHLVRRRGQEARLRCSPMKGHSHVYWYRQLPEEGLKFMVYLQKENIIDESGMPKERFSAEFPKEGPSILRIQQVVRGDSAAYFCASSPGEGDTQYFGPGTRLTVL.